This is a list of T cell receptor beta chains from one sample in a study of blood T cells in healthy people across ages. From the 5' RACE reads, TCRdb called clonotypes with MiXCR, one entry per CDR3 protein. The sample lists around 1,000,000 distinct CDR3 sequences; roughly two fifths were seen once. Sample: blood. These receptors came from a man between 18 and 29 years old in good health. Both conserved end residues are part of each CDR3. The D gene is left open where the match is weak. Size values are once, few and many counts, or a class for expanded clones, and some rows have none.

J,D,V,size,DNA,CDR3
TRBJ2-1,-,TRBV9,-,TGTGCCAGCAGCGCTCGGGAGTTCTACAATGGGCAGTTCTTC,CASSAREFYNGQFF
TRBJ2-5,-,TRBV27,once,TGTGCCAGCAGTCGTATTCGACATCTGGGCGACAATGAGCAGTACTTC,CASSRIRHLGDNEQYF
TRBJ1-3,TRBD1,TRBV3-1,-,TGTGCCAGCAGCCACCGGGACAGGACTTCTGGAAACACCATATATTTT,CASSHRDRTSGNTIYF
TRBJ2-1,TRBD2,TRBV10-3,-,TGTGCCATCAGTGGGGGACTAGCGGGAGGAGCCAATGAGCAGTTCTTC,CAISGGLAGGANEQFF
TRBJ2-2,TRBD1,TRBV7-2,-,TGTGCCAGCAGCTTAGCGGGGACAGGAGGCGGGGAGCTGTTTTTT,CASSLAGTGGGELFF
TRBJ1-2,-,TRBV7-9,few,TGTGCCAGCAGCCCCACGTGGGCGTTCTATGGCTACACCTTC,CASSPTWAFYGYTF
TRBJ2-1,-,TRBV12-3/TRBV12-4,-,TGTGCCAGCAGTGCAAGGGGGGGCGGTGGGCAGTTCTTC,CASSARGGGGQFF
TRBJ1-2,-,TRBV7-9,-,TGTGCCAGCAGCTCGCTAACACGAGAACTATATGGCTACACCTTC,CASSSLTRELYGYTF
TRBJ2-5,-,TRBV12-3/TRBV12-4,many,TGCGCCAGCAGCTTGGCCGACAGTCAAGAGACCCAGTACTTC,CASSLADSQETQYF
TRBJ2-1,TRBD1,TRBV5-6,-,TGTGCCAGCAGCCTACATAGACAGGGGGGCTCCTACAATGAGCAGTTCTTC,CASSLHRQGGSYNEQFF
TRBJ1-4,-,TRBV28,once,TGTGCCAGCAGTTCAACGCACGGGGAAAAACTGTTTTTT,CASSSTHGEKLFF
TRBJ2-3,-,TRBV6-2/TRBV6-3,-,TGTGCCAGCCTCTCACAAAGGGGCAACCTCACAGATACGCAGTATTTT,CASLSQRGNLTDTQYF
TRBJ2-4,TRBD1,TRBV20-1,-,TGCAGTGCTAGGACAGGGGTCTCGAACATTCAGTACTTC,CSARTGVSNIQYF
TRBJ2-3,TRBD2,TRBV7-9,few,TGTGCCAGCCTTGGGGAGGGGAGCACAGATACGCAGTATTTT,CASLGEGSTDTQYF
TRBJ2-2,TRBD1,TRBV6-2/TRBV6-3,-,TGTGCCAGCAGGACAGGGGACAGCACCGGGGAGCTGTTTTTT,CASRTGDSTGELFF
TRBJ2-1,-,TRBV6-4,once,TGTGCCAGCAGTCGTTCAGATTCCAATGAGCAGTTCTTC,CASSRSDSNEQFF
TRBJ2-7,-,TRBV11-2,few,TGTGCCAGCAGCTTAGGTGCTGTACAGGCCATCTACGAGCAGTACTTC,CASSLGAVQAIYEQYF
TRBJ2-3,-,TRBV5-1,few,TGCGCCAGCAGCGCCGGGGATTTCGATACGCAGTATTTT,CASSAGDFDTQYF
TRBJ2-5,-,TRBV6-5,-,TGTGCCAGCAGTTACTCGTTTGGAGAGGCCCAGTACTTC,CASSYSFGEAQYF
TRBJ1-2,-,TRBV10-3,-,TGTGCCATCAGCCATAAACAGAGTCCAACTAACTATGGCTACACCTTC,CAISHKQSPTNYGYTF
TRBJ2-3,TRBD1,TRBV7-2,-,TGTGCCAGCAGCTTAGCAGGGGGCGTGTGGTCAGGTACGCAGTATTTT,CASSLAGGVWSGTQYF
TRBJ1-4,TRBD1,TRBV28,many,TGTGCCAGCAGTTTGGGACAGATAGCAACTAATGAAAAACTGTTTTTT,CASSLGQIATNEKLFF
TRBJ1-1,-,TRBV7-6,-,TGTGCCAGCAGCCACAACAGGGCAACTGAAGCTTTCTTT,CASSHNRATEAFF
TRBJ1-2,TRBD1,TRBV2,-,TGTGCCAGCAGTATGTCGCGGGACAGTTGGGGCTACACCTTC,CASSMSRDSWGYTF
TRBJ1-1,TRBD1,TRBV12-3/TRBV12-4,once,TGTGCCAGCAGTTTAACCCGGACAGGGAAGAACACTGAAGCTTTCTTT,CASSLTRTGKNTEAFF
TRBJ2-3,-,TRBV11-3,-,TGTGCCAGCAGCTTTGAGGCAGATACGCAGTATTTT,CASSFEADTQYF
TRBJ1-4,TRBD1,TRBV28,few,TGTGCCAGCAGTTCGCCCAGGGGGGCTAATGAAAAACTGTTTTTT,CASSSPRGANEKLFF
TRBJ2-2,-,TRBV21-1,few,TGTGCCAGCAGCCTAGGGGCGCACACCGGGGAGCTGTTTTTT,CASSLGAHTGELFF
TRBJ2-7,-,TRBV4-3,few,TGCGCCAGCAGCCCAGGACAGTTTTCTGGCGTCGAGCAGTACTTC,CASSPGQFSGVEQYF
TRBJ2-6,-,TRBV2,few,TGTGCCAGCGGAGTGGACGGCTTCTCTGGGGCCAACGTCCTGACTTTC,CASGVDGFSGANVLTF
TRBJ1-2,-,TRBV7-2,-,TGTGCCAGCAGCCACGACAGGAATACGTACTATGGCTACACCTTC,CASSHDRNTYYGYTF
TRBJ1-2,TRBD1,TRBV20-1,-,TGCAGTGCTCGCCTGGGACAGGGACATGGCTACACCTTC,CSARLGQGHGYTF
TRBJ2-3,TRBD1,TRBV4-1,few,TGCGCCAGCAGCCCACCGGGACAGGGGGCAACAGATACGCAGTATTTT,CASSPPGQGATDTQYF
TRBJ2-5,-,TRBV29-1,many,TGCAGCGTTTCGGGGACTCGGGAAGAGACCCAGTACTTC,CSVSGTREETQYF
TRBJ1-4,-,TRBV4-1,-,TGCGCCAGCAGCCAAGATTTCGCAGCAACTAATGAAAAACTGTTTTTT,CASSQDFAATNEKLFF
TRBJ1-5,-,TRBV7-2,-,TGTGCCAGCAGCTTAGACTCCGGGGTCAATCAGCCCCAGCATTTT,CASSLDSGVNQPQHF
TRBJ1-6,TRBD1,TRBV20-1,-,TGCAGTGCTAAAGCACAGGGGCCTTCACCCCTCCACTTT,CSAKAQGPSPLHF
TRBJ2-7,TRBD1,TRBV18,many,TGTGCCAGCTCAAGCGACAGGGGTAGCCCCTACGAGCAGTACTTC,CASSSDRGSPYEQYF
TRBJ2-1,-,TRBV10-3,many,TGTGCCATCAGTGATATGTCCTACAATGAGCAGTTCTTC,CAISDMSYNEQFF
TRBJ1-1,-,TRBV12-3/TRBV12-4,once,TGTGCCAGCAGTCCCAAGCGAGGGCACACTAAAGCTTTCTTT,CASSPKRGHTKAFF
TRBJ2-3,TRBD2,TRBV10-3,many,TGTGCCATCAGTGAGTCTAGCGGGGGCACAGATACGCAGTATTTT,CAISESSGGTDTQYF
TRBJ1-2,-,TRBV6-5,few,TGTGCCAGCAGTTACTCGACCATCATGGCTCGCTATGGCTACACCTTC,CASSYSTIMARYGYTF
TRBJ2-5,TRBD2,TRBV29-1,-,TGCAGCGTTGAAGATCGGGGGGTAGCGGGAGAGACCCGGTACTTC,CSVEDRGVAGETRYF
TRBJ1-2,-,TRBV14,-,TGTGCCAGCAGCCCGGGACAAAGGAGCTATGGCTACACCTTC,CASSPGQRSYGYTF
TRBJ1-3,TRBD1,TRBV12-3/TRBV12-4,-,TGTGCCAGCAGTTTACCAGTTAAAACCTATCGACAGGGCAGAAACACCATATATTTT,CASSLPVKTYRQGRNTIYF
TRBJ2-7,-,TRBV6-2/TRBV6-3,-,TGTGCCAGCAGTTTCCGACACCACTCTGCCTACGAGCAGTACTTC,CASSFRHHSAYEQYF
TRBJ2-5,TRBD2,TRBV2,-,TGTGCCAGCAGTGAAAGGGGACTAGGGGAGACCCAGTACTTC,CASSERGLGETQYF
TRBJ2-5,TRBD1,TRBV11-3,-,TGTGCCAGCAGCATTTCACCGGGACAGGGGTCGGGCCAGTACTTC,CASSISPGQGSGQYF
TRBJ2-1,-,TRBV29-1,-,TGCAGCGTTGACGACAATGAGCAATTCTTC,CSVDDNEQFF
TRBJ1-1,-,TRBV12-3/TRBV12-4,few,TGTGCCAGCAGCACTTCGGGGGTGAACACTGAAGCTTTCTTT,CASSTSGVNTEAFF
TRBJ1-5,-,TRBV20-1,-,TGCAGTGCTAAGACCAGAAATCAGCCCCAGCATTTT,CSAKTRNQPQHF
TRBJ2-5,TRBD2,TRBV6-1,few,TGTGCCAGCAATTTAGCGGGGGGCCAAGAGACCCAGTACTTC,CASNLAGGQETQYF
TRBJ1-2,TRBD1,TRBV5-1,few,TGCGCCAGCAGCCTCCGGACAGGGACTTATGGCTACACCTTC,CASSLRTGTYGYTF
TRBJ1-1,-,TRBV4-3,-,TGCGCCAGCCAAGAGGGGGGAACTGAAGCTTTCTTT,CASQEGGTEAFF
TRBJ1-6,-,TRBV6-5,-,TGTGCCAGCAGTTACGCGGCAGATAAGTCACCCCTCCACTTT,CASSYAADKSPLHF
TRBJ2-5,-,TRBV12-3/TRBV12-4,-,TGTGCCAGCAGTTTAAATGGGGTTCGTGAGACCCAGTACTTC,CASSLNGVRETQYF
TRBJ2-7,TRBD1,TRBV12-3/TRBV12-4,few,TGTGCCAGCAGTTCGTCATCCCCAGAACAGGGGTACGAGCAGTACTTC,CASSSSSPEQGYEQYF
TRBJ2-1,TRBD2,TRBV30,few,TGTGCCTGGAGTGCCCGACTAGCGGGGATCCACAATGAGCAGTTCTTC,CAWSARLAGIHNEQFF
TRBJ2-7,TRBD2,TRBV6-1,-,TGTGCCAGCATGCGGGGGTACAATGAGCAGTACTTC,CASMRGYNEQYF
TRBJ2-2,-,TRBV27,-,TGTGCCAGCAGTTACCAGGCCCAGAACACCGGGGAGCTGTTTTTT,CASSYQAQNTGELFF